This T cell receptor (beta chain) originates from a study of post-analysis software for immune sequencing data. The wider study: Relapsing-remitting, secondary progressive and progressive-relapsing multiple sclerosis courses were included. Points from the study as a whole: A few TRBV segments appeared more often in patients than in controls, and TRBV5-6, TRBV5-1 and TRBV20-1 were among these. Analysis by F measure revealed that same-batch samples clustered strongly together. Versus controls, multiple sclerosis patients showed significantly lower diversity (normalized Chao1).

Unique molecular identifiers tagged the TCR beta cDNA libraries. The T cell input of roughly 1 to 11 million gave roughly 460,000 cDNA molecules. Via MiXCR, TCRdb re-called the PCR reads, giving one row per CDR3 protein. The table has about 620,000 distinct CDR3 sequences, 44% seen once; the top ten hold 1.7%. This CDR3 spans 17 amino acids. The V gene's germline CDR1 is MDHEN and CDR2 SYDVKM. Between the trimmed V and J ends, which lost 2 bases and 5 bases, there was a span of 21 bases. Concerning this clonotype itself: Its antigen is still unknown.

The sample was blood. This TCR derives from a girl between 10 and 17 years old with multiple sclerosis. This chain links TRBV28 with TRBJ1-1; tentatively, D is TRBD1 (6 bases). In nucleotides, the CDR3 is TGTGCCAGCAGTTTACCCGGCGGGCCGGGGGCGTGGACTGAAGCTTTCTTT. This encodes CASSLPGGPGAWTEAFF.